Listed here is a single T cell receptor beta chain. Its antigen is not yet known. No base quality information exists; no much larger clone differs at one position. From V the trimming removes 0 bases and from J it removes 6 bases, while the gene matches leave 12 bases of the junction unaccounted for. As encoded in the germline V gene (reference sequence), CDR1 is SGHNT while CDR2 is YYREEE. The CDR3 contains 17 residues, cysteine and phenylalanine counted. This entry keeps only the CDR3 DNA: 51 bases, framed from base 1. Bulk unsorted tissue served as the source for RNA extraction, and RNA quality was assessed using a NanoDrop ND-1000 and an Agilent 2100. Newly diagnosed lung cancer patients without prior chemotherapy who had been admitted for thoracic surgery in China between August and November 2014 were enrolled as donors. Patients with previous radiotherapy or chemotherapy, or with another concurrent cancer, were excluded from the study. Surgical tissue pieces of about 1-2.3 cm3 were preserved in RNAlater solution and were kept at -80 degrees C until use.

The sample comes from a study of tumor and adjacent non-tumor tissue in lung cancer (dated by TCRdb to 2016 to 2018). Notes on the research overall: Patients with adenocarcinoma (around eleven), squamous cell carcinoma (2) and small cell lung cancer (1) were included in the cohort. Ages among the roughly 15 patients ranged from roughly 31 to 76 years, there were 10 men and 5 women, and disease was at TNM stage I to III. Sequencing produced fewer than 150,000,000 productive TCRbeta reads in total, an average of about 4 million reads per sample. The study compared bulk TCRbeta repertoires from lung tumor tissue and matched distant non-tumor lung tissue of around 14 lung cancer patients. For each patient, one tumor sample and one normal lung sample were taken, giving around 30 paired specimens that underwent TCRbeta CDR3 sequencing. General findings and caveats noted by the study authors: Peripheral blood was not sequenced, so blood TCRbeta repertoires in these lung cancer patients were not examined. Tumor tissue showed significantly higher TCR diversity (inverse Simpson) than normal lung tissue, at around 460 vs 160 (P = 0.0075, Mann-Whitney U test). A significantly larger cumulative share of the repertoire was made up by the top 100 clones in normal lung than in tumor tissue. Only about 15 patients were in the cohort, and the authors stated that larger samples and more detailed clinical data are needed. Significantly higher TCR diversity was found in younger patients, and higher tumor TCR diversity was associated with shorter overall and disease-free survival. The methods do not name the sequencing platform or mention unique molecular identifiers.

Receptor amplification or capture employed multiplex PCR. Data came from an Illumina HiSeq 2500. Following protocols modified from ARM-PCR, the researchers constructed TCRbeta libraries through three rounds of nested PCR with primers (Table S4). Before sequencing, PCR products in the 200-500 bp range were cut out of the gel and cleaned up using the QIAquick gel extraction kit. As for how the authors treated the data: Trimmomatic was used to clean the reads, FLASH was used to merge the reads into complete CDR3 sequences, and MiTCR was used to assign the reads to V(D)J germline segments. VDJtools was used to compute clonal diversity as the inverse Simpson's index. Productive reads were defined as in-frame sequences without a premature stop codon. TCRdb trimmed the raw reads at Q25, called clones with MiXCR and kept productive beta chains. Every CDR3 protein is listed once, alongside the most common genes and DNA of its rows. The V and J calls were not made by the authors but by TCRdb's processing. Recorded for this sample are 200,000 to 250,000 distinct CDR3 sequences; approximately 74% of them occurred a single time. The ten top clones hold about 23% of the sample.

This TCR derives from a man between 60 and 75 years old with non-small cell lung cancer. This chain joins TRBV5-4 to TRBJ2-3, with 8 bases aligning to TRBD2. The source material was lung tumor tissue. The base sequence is TGTGCCAGCAGCTTGGCGACGGGAGGGCCGGCCACGGATACGCAGTATTTT. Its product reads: CASSLATGGPATDTQYF.